The 12 T cell receptor beta chains given below trace back to one sample, sequenced in a study of spatial heterogeneity in lung cancer. Time point given: sample taken at primary tumor resection. Unsorted whole RNA samples from tumor, nontumor lung or frozen PBMC were sequenced. Via MiXCR, TCRdb re-called the 5' RACE reads, giving one row per CDR3 protein. The repertoire has tens of thousands of distinct CDR3 sequences, around 8% of them found once; the top ten carry roughly 35%. This material consisted of PBMCs, taken at surgery. The receptors were gathered from a female donor with early-stage non-small cell lung cancer.

This clonotype was observed at least ten times. The chain employs TRBV2 and TRBJ1-2; a weak D match, TRBD1 (6 bases). V was cut by 7 bases and J by 0 bases, with 12 bases left in between. The CDR3 covers 14 residues. Germline values: CDR1 SNHLY, CDR2 FYNNEI. As DNA, the CDR3 is TGTGCCAGCATTAAGGACAGAGCTAACTATGGCTACACCTTC. Encoded protein: CASIKDRANYGYTF.

The sample holds many counts of this clonotype. V is TRBV19 and J is TRBJ1-1; 7 nucleotides match TRBD1. The V gene end was trimmed by 5 bases and the J gene end by 2 bases; junction bases not matched to a gene: 5. CDR1 and CDR2 (germline): LNHDA, SQIVND (reference sequence). The CDR3 loop spans 14 amino acids. CDR3 sequence reads: CASSHPGGNTEAFF. The DNA for the CDR3 is TGTGCCAGTAGTCACCCAGGGGGAAACACTGAAGCTTTCTTT.

A few counts support this clonotype. This chain joins TRBV2 and TRBJ2-3; D might be TRBD1 or TRBD2, each matching 6 bases. Trimming removed 7 bases from V and 4 bases from J, with 15 bases in between. The CDR3 is made up of 14 amino acids. Germline-derived CDR1 and CDR2 are SNHLY and FYNNEI. CDR3: CASNFWGAADTQYF. The CDR3 nucleotides read TGTGCCAGCAATTTTTGGGGGGCCGCAGATACGCAGTATTTT.

This clonotype was picked up many times. CDR3 bases: TGTGCCAGCAGCCAAGGAGCGAAGCAGGCAGATACGCAGTATTTT. Translated: CASSQGAKQADTQYF. This chain uses TRBV4-2 with TRBJ2-3; D uncertain. Germline V CDR1 and CDR2: LGHNA, YNFKEQ. This CDR3 is 15 amino acids long. Trimming removed 1 base from V and 4 bases from J, with 12 bases in between.

With regard to this clonotype: The CDR3 does not end in the conserved phenylalanine or tryptophan, so this is likely a read error. This chain uses TRBV12-3 or TRBV12-4 with TRBJ2-3; D could derive from TRBD1 or TRBD2 (5 bases each). This CDR3 spans 15 amino acids. The V end was cut by 3 bases, the J end by 5 bases, with 15 bases between. DNA for the CDR3: TGTGCCAGCAGTTTCCACATCGGGGCGGGAGATACGCAGTATTTA. This translates into CASSFHIGAGDTQYL.

This clonotype was detected ten times or more. The rearrangement uses TRBV12-3 or TRBV12-4 and TRBJ2-1; 9 bases align to TRBD2. This CDR3 is 15 amino acids long. V lost 3 bases to trimming and J lost 5 bases; unmatched junction nucleotides: 5. The DNA of the CDR3 is TGTGCCAGCAGTTTGAGGCTAGCGGGAAACAATGAGCAGTTCTTC. It yields the protein CASSLRLAGNNEQFF.

About this clonotype itself: This may come from a read error, since a much larger clone is one base off. In this CDR3 the conserved last residue, phenylalanine or tryptophan, is missing, so a read error is likely. The CDR3 sequence: CASSPPVKGTGYNEQFS. CDR3 coding DNA: TGTGCCAGCAGCCCTCCGGTGAAAGGGACAGGCTACAATGAGCAGTTCTCC. The chain is built from TRBV7-9 and TRBJ2-1, with 8 bases identical to TRBD1. The junction had 12 bases not matched to a gene; V was cut back by 5 bases and J by 3 bases. The CDR3 loop spans 17 amino acids. In germline, CDR1 is SEHNR, CDR2 FQNEAQ (reference sequence).

This clonotype was detected many times. V gene TRBV27 combines with J gene TRBJ2-2, with 9 bases lining up with TRBD2. Losses at the gene ends were 2 bases for V and 6 bases for J; bases not matched to a gene: 1. CDR1 and CDR2 (germline): MNHEY, SMNVEV (reference sequence). The CDR3 is made up of 14 amino acids. In DNA, the CDR3 is TGTGCCAGCAGTTTAGCGGGAGGGGCCGGGGAGCTGTTTTTT. Residues: CASSLAGGAGELFF.

This clonotype was detected ten times or more. The chain joins TRBV6-2 or TRBV6-3 to TRBJ2-7; 8 bases align to TRBD1. The CDR3 is 20 residues long. The V gene's germline CDR1 is MNHEY and CDR2 SVGEGT. With 4 bases clipped from V and 1 base from J, the junction kept 21 bases outside the gene matches. CDR3 in DNA: TGTGCCAGCAGTTCATCTCCCGCGTCTCTCCAGGGGGCCGGTTCCTACGAGCAGTACGTC. Translation: CASSSSPASLQGAGSYEQYV.

This clonotype came up many times. The chain recombines TRBV5-5 with TRBJ2-7; TRBD1 aligns across 9 bases. This CDR3 spans 14 amino acids. CDR1 is SGHKS, CDR2 YYEKEE, per germline (reference sequence). V was pared by 4 bases and J by 4 bases, with 6 bases of the junction left unmatched. CDR3 in DNA: TGTGCCAGCAGCCTCCGGGACAGGGAGTACGAGCAGTACGTC. Translating gives CASSLRDREYEQYV.

Ten or more counts support this clonotype. CDR3 DNA sequence: TGTGCCAGCAGCCAAGATGGAAACACCATATATTTT. Its translation: CASSQDGNTIYF. The chain couples TRBV4-2 to TRBJ1-3; no reliable D call. The germline CDR1 and CDR2 sequences are LGHNA and YNFKEQ. The CDR3 consists of 12 residues. The ends were cut back, 0 bases at V and 3 bases at J, with 0 bases in the middle.

This clonotype was found many times. The chain combines TRBV4-2 with TRBJ2-2; D might be TRBD1 (5 bases). Germline V gives CDR1 LGHNA, CDR2 YNFKEQ. V lost 3 bases to trimming and J lost 5 bases, with 7 bases between them. CDR3 length: 13 amino acids. The DNA for the CDR3 is TGTGCCAGCAGCCAGACAGTTACCGGGGAGCTGTTTTTT. Amino acids: CASSQTVTGELFF.